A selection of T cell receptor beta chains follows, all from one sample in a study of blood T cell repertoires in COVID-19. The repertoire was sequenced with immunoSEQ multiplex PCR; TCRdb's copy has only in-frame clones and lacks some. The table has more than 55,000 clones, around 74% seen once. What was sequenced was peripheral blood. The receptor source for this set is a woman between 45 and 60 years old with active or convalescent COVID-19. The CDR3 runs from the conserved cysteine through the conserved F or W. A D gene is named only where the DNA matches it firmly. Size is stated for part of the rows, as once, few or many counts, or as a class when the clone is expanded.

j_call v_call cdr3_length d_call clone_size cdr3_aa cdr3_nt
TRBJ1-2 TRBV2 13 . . CASSEAGGYGYTF TGTGCCAGCAGTGAAGCAGGGGGCTATGGCTACACCTTC
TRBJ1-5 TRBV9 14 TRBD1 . CASSASGGIQPQHF TGTGCCAGCAGCGCCTCAGGGGGCATCCAGCCCCAGCATTTT
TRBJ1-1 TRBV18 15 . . CASSPGRRGGTEAFF TGTGCCAGCTCACCGGGACGAAGGGGGGGCACTGAAGCTTTCTTT
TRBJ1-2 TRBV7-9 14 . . CASSSMLGRGFYTF TGTGCCAGCAGCTCCATGTTAGGCAGGGGTTTCTACACCTTC
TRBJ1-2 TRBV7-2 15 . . CASSPQELGHYGYTF TGTGCCAGCAGCCCCCAAGAGTTGGGGCACTATGGCTACACCTTC
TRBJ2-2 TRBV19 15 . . CASRSGPLNTGELFF TGTGCCAGTAGGTCAGGGCCCTTGAACACCGGGGAGCTGTTTTTT
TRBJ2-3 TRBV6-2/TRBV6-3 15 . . CASSHYSVYTDTQYF TGTGCCAGCAGCCACTACTCCGTCTACACAGATACGCAGTATTTT
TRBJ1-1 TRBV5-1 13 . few CASRPSMNTEAFF TGCGCCAGCAGACCAAGCATGAACACTGAAGCTTTCTTT
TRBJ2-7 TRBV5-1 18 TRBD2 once CASSLSSGTSGAFNEQYF TGCGCCAGCAGCTTATCTAGCGGGACTAGCGGGGCCTTCAACGAGCAGTACTTC
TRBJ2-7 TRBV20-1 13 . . CSASLQGSYEQYF TGCAGTGCTAGTCTACAGGGCAGCTACGAGCAGTACTTC